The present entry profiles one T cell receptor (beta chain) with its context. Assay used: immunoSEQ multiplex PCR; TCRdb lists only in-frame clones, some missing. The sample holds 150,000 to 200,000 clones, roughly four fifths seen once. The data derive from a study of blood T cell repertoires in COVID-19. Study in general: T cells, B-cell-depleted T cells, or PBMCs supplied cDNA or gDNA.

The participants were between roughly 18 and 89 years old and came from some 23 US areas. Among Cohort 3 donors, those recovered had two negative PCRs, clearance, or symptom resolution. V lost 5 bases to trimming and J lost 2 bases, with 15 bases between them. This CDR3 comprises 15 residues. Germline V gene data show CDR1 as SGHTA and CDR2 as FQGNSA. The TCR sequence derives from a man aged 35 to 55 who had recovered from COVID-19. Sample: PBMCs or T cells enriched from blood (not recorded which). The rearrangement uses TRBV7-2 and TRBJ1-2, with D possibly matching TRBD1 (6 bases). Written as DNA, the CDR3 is TGTGCCAGCAGCAGAAGGACAGAAGCCAACTATGGCTACACCTTC. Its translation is CASSRRTEANYGYTF.